Included here is one T cell receptor (beta chain) sequence, with context. The antigen remains unidentified. The PCR employed 60 Vbeta primers together with 13 Jbeta primers. Method: immunoSEQ multiplex PCR; TCRdb's copy keeps in-frame clones and lacks some. Here the sample spans 160,000 or so clones, roughly 80% being singletons. The CDR3 is 14 amino acids. V lost 4 bases and J lost 4, with 12 bases in between. In germline, CDR1 is SGHRS, CDR2 YFSETQ. These data are taken from a study of cytomegalovirus exposure and HLA in healthy donors. The study's findings and limits: The authors later linked a missense DCLRE1C variant to TCR beta V- and J-gene trimming. Differences between HLA loci emerged in a later analysis of TCR association rates, with DRB1 most and HLA-C fewest.

Material: PBMCs. The gene calls are TRBV5-1 and TRBJ2-1; tentative D call: TRBD1 (6 bases). The source is a man aged 35-49 years in good health and CMV-seronegative. CDR3 in DNA: TGCGCCAGCAGCGCCGGGACAAATTACAATGAGCAGTTCTTC. Translation: CASSAGTNYNEQFF.